The clone carrying this T cell receptor (beta chain) occurred many times. Its target is not known. This sample is part of a study of T-cell memory formation after mild COVID-19. Study information: Largely, the TCR clusters proved donor specific.

Study results and caveats: Among clones peaking at day 37 in the second wave, SARS-CoV-2 specificity remained unconfirmed. Several responding clones turned up in pre-infection memory, indicating that cross-reactive memory may have taken part.

Using its own MiXCR run on the 5' RACE reads, TCRdb lists one record per CDR3 protein. This table holds nearly 250,000 distinct CDR3 sequences, approximately 15% found once. This CDR3 has 12 residues. Germline values: CDR1 SGHVS, CDR2 FNYEAQ. The ends were cut back, 2 bases at V and 10 bases at J, with 11 bases in the middle. The V call is TRBV7-6, the J call TRBJ1-1, with no clear D. The sequencing sample was made of PBMCs or a T cell subset sorted from them (not recorded which). This receptor was taken from an adult woman who had mild COVID-19 (a few samples of this study predate the infection). Cell type and time point are not known. The CDR3 DNA reads TGTGCCAGCAGCTTATGGGTGGAGGGAGCTTTCTTT. This sequence encodes CASSLWVEGAFF. Using reference TRBV7-6 and TRBJ1-1 for the parts outside the CDR3, the full variable domain is GAGVSQSPRYKVTKRGQDVALRCDPISGHVSLYWYRQALGQGPEFLTYFNYEAQQDKSGLPNDRFSAERPEGSISTLTIQRTEQRDSAMYRCASSLWVEGAFFGQGTRLTVV.